This paragraph reports one T cell receptor (beta chain). Its antigen is undetermined. The V and J ends lost 6 bases and 8 bases, in that order; junction bases with no gene match: 5. Germline-derived CDR1 and CDR2 are WNHNN and SYGVQD (reference sequence). CDR3 length: 13 amino acids. TCRdb's table, derived via immunoSEQ multiplex PCR, lists solely in-frame clones and lacks some. The sample lists about 55,000 clones; less than 85% were seen once. The sample is drawn from a study of lymphopenia after photon versus proton radiotherapy. Study-level findings and limits: Survival link was tested only in deceased patients; proton benefit remains a possibility. Relative stability marked proton patients; photon patients lost diversity and naive cells. Post-nadir diversity loss with photons came from oligoclonal expansion, particularly CD8+ Temra cells.

The sequenced sample was peripheral blood, obtained from a patient treated with proton-based radiotherapy. The V and J genes are TRBV10-1 and TRBJ2-4; TRBD1 matches 9 bases. The receptor comes from a man between 60 and 70 years old with pancreatic cancer. The CDR3 sequence is CASRGQGWDIQYF. CDR3 coding DNA: TGCGCCAGCAGGGGACAGGGATGGGACATTCAGTACTTC.